A selection of T cell receptor beta chains follows, all from one sample in a study of shared clonotypes between healthy human individuals. Only in-frame clones appear in the TCRdb table, and some are missing; sequencing was by immunoSEQ multiplex PCR. The sample records some 1.4 million clones, more than 95% being singletons. Sequencing was done on a sample of naive CD4+ T cells sorted from blood. These receptors were obtained from a young man in good health. The CDR3 runs from the conserved cysteine through the conserved F or W.

j_gene	v_gene	CDR3aa
TRBJ1-5	TRBV5-6	CASSSGRGQGFYGDQPQHF
TRBJ2-1	TRBV18	CASSPLASSYNEQFF
TRBJ1-1	TRBV28	CASSLPLGGGTEAFF
TRBJ1-2	TRBV28	CASSLQGQGNYGYTF
TRBJ2-1	TRBV19	CASSMSASGTYNEQFF
TRBJ2-7	TRBV5-1	CASSPGTGPSYEQYF
TRBJ1-2	TRBV5-4	CASSKYYQGGGYTF
TRBJ1-5	TRBV5-5	CASSRTGDSNQPQHF
TRBJ2-7	TRBV5-1	CASSLTGSEQYF
TRBJ2-7	TRBV6-1	CASSSRPPGDYEQYF
TRBJ1-5	TRBV5-6	CASSKIRGPGNQPQHF
TRBJ2-1	TRBV6-1	CASSELYSRNEQFF
TRBJ2-1	TRBV29-1	CSAGTSGSTQFF
TRBJ1-5	TRBV13	CASSLDRGGQGNQPQHF
TRBJ2-7	TRBV28	CASSSLLAGGLYEQYF
TRBJ2-3	TRBV29-1	CSVTSGATDTQYF
TRBJ2-3	TRBV5-1	CASISHPSNPDTQYF
TRBJ1-1	TRBV18	CASSPKQGSEAFF
TRBJ2-7	TRBV4-3	CASSPGGPGSGSYEQYF
TRBJ2-4	TRBV27	CASSLSWGEGNIQYF
TRBJ2-5	TRBV14	CASSRTKAGLWTQYF
TRBJ2-7	TRBV5-1	CASSWTSGTYEQYF
TRBJ2-7	TRBV29-1	CSVRGPGGSGEQYF
TRBJ2-7	TRBV6-5	CASNPGGTKKQYF
TRBJ2-3	TRBV25-1	CASSGTGTFTDTQYF
TRBJ2-5	TRBV9	CASRRGRGGQETQYF
TRBJ2-5	TRBV15	CATRGGRAGETQYF
TRBJ1-2	TRBV7-9	CASSPNLRQGEGGYTF
TRBJ1-4	TRBV2	CASSQDQVVGEKLFF
TRBJ2-3	TRBV7-2	CASSLRGTEQRGQYF
TRBJ2-1	TRBV27	CASRDSPSSYNEQFF
TRBJ2-7	TRBV11-3	CASSPQILQGDRYEQYF
TRBJ2-2	TRBV18	CASSGRLLNTGELFF
TRBJ2-1	TRBV5-1	CASSLQLTQWGTSGSNEQFF
TRBJ2-3	TRBV2	CASRDLDTQYF
TRBJ2-6	TRBV2	CASSRTGFQRVGANVLTF
TRBJ1-5	TRBV27	CASSLNRPYSNQPQHF
TRBJ2-5	TRBV7-3	CASSLRAGYQETQYF
TRBJ2-7	TRBV27	CASRYGQGSYEQYF
TRBJ2-1	TRBV9	CASSVVPLAGGSYNEQFF
TRBJ1-5	TRBV27	CASSLFPVSNQPQHF
TRBJ2-1	TRBV30	CAWSPLAGGPYNEQFF
TRBJ2-7	TRBV6-6	CASKTGGLYEQYF
TRBJ2-1	TRBV7-2	CASSLVAAGGIEQFF
TRBJ1-3	TRBV2	CASSEGPQNTIYF
TRBJ2-2	TRBV27	CASRDRGFGELFF
TRBJ2-7	TRBV15	CATSRLMEAQGLLEQYF
TRBJ1-5	TRBV28	CASSLPHIDSNQPQHF
TRBJ2-1	TRBV9	CASSPQGLREQFF
TRBJ2-5	TRBV18	CASSRLAGGPETQYF
TRBJ2-3	TRBV6-6	CASSRTDTQYF